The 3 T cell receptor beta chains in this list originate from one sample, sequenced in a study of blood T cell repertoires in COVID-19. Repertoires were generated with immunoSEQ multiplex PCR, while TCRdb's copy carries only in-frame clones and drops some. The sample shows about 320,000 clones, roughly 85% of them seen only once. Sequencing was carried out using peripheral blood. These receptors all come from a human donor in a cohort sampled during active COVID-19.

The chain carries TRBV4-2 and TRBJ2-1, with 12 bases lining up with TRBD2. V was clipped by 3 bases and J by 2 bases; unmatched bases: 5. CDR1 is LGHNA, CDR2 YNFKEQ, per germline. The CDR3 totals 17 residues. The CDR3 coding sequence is TGTGCCAGCAGCCAGGGACTAGCGGGTCCCGCCTACAATGAGCAGTTCTTC. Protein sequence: CASSQGLAGPAYNEQFF.

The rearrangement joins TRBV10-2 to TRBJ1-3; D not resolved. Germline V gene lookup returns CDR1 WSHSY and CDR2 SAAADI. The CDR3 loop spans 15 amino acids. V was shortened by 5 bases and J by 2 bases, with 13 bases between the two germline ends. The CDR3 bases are TGCGCCAGCAGTCCGAGTGTAGCAGCTGGAAACACCATATATTTT. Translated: CASSPSVAAGNTIYF.

CDR3: CASSLGRGPRVSDGYTF. The CDR3 DNA is TGTGCCAGCAGCTTAGGACGGGGTCCCCGCGTCTCCGATGGCTACACCTTC. The chain recombines TRBV7-2 with TRBJ1-2; D unresolved. The CDR3 is made up of 17 amino acids. Trimming pared 1 base from V and 6 bases from J, leaving 21 bases between. CDR1 and CDR2 (germline): SGHTA, FQGNSA.